The text below deals with one TCR beta chain. Its matching antigen is unknown. The CDR3 covers 13 residues. The junction had 3 bases not matched to a gene; V was cut back by 1 base and J by 10 bases. Germline-derived CDR1 and CDR2 are MDHEN and SYDVKM. HIV-negative, healthy adults without recent acute infections or vaccinations were the donors. This entry belongs to a study of shared clonotypes between healthy human individuals. Study information: Donor composition was a couple of women and a few men, aged 18 to 49. Findings and caveats of the study: It was the non-shared clonotypes that had lower generation probabilities than clonotypes shared by all four donors.

The assay was run at deep level. Clones were read by immunoSEQ multiplex PCR, and TCRdb kept only the in-frame ones, dropping some. The sample consists of more than 500,000 clones, about 96% of them appearing once. Sequencing input: naive CD4+ T cells sorted from blood. Described subset: CD45RA+ positively selected. The chain is built from TRBV28 and TRBJ1-1; 10 nucleotides agree with TRBD1. The clonotype comes from a woman in her twenties or thirties in good health. CDR3: CASSLFGQGGAFF. The CDR3 nucleotides are TGTGCCAGCAGTTTATTTGGACAGGGGGGAGCTTTCTTT.